This T cell receptor (beta chain) was found in a study of T cell repertoires in aging, cancer and after chemotherapy. Background on the study: Donors were grouped into six age bands spanning 30 or younger through 70 or older. About 10 million TCR reads made up the full dataset. Overall study findings and caveats: Loss of evenness, beyond lost richness, contributed to age-related TCR diversity decline in cancer patients. Untreated cancer patients had significantly lower blood TCR diversity than age-matched healthy donors.

Rearranged V-D-J TRB sequences were amplified with a mixed TRB-A/B primer pool. TCRdb used MiXCR to reprocess the multiplex PCR reads, holding one entry per CDR3 protein. The repertoire holds about 9,400 distinct CDR3 sequences, with around 39% as singletons. TCR beta rearrangements were amplified from peripheral blood genomic DNA. About this clonotype itself: Its antigen is as yet unknown.

In germline, CDR1 is SEHNR, CDR2 FQNEAQ (reference sequence). Trimming took off 4 bases at V and 0 bases at J, with 10 bases between the two ends. This CDR3 has 14 amino acids. The chain combines TRBV7-9 with TRBJ2-7; D gene unclear. The clonotype originates from a human donor in good health. The sample comprised blood. The CDR3 loop is CASSSQRNSYEQYF. DNA of the CDR3: TGTGCCAGCAGCTCCCAGAGGAACTCCTACGAGCAGTACTTC.